The 31 T cell receptor beta chains in this list originate from one sample, sequenced in a study of identical twins. Each CDR3 protein is one row after TCRdb ran MiXCR on the 5' RACE reads. The sample lists roughly 1.6 million distinct CDR3 sequences, roughly a third occurring once. Material for sequencing was cord blood. The source is a newborn girl in good health.

This clonotype occurred once. The V call is TRBV6-1, the J call TRBJ1-5; TRBD1 matches 7 bases. This CDR3 spans 14 amino acids. Unmatched junction bases numbered 7, after V lost 10 bases and J lost 1 base. Germline values: CDR1 MNHNS, CDR2 SASEGT. CDR3: CAITPGQSNQPQHF. DNA of the CDR3: TGTGCCATCACCCCGGGACAGAGCAATCAGCCCCAGCATTTT.

The chain uses TRBV10-3 and TRBJ2-1, with TRBD2 matching 12 bases. The trim removed 1 base at V and 7 bases at J, leaving 8 bases unmatched. Germline CDR1 is ENHRY and CDR2 is SYGVKD. This CDR3 contains 17 residues. The CDR3 DNA sequence: TGTGCCATCAGTGAGTTCCTAGCGGGGGGGCCTCTGAATGAGCAGTTCTTC. It specifies CAISEFLAGGPLNEQFF.

The rearrangement uses TRBV7-8 and TRBJ2-1; 10 nucleotides align to TRBD2. The length of the CDR3 is 18 residues. Germline CDR1 and CDR2: SGHVS and FQNEAQ. V was pared by 5 bases and J by 4 bases, with 14 bases of the junction left unmatched. The CDR3 sequence: CASSPQGLARERYNEQFF. CDR3 sequence (DNA): TGTGCCAGCAGCCCTCAGGGACTAGCGCGGGAGCGGTACAATGAGCAGTTCTTC.

The V gene is TRBV12-3 or TRBV12-4, the J gene TRBJ2-7; D is possibly TRBD1 (7 bases). The CDR3 length is 13 residues. Trimming cost V 3 bases and J 9 bases, with 15 bases left between them. In nucleotides, the CDR3 is TGTGCCAGCAGTTTGGCGGGGAACAGGGGGCAGTACTTC. Translation gives CASSLAGNRGQYF.

This rearrangement joins TRBV19 to TRBJ2-3; perhaps TRBD2 as D (7 bases). V was trimmed by 4 bases and J by 5 bases, leaving 22 bases between them. The length of the CDR3 is 17 residues. The V gene's germline CDR1 is LNHDA and CDR2 SQIVND (reference sequence). The CDR3 here is CASSRSLGGAAEDTQYF. In nucleotides, the CDR3 is TGTGCCAGTAGTAGGTCCCTTGGGGGGGCTGCGGAAGATACGCAGTATTTT.

This clonotype appeared a few times. The rearrangement links TRBV3-1 to TRBJ2-5, with 7 nucleotides matching TRBD2. CDR3 length equals 14 residues. Losses at the gene ends were 2 bases for V and 4 bases for J; bases not matched to a gene: 4. Germline V CDR1 and CDR2: LGHDT, YNNKEL (reference sequence). For the CDR3, the DNA is TGTGCCAGCAGCCAATTGTCGGGAGGAGAGACCCAGTACTTC. Protein sequence: CASSQLSGGETQYF.

This clonotype was counted between two and nine times. The chain joins TRBV12-3 or TRBV12-4 to TRBJ2-3; D not resolved. The CDR3 has 13 residues. The V end was cut by 6 bases, the J end by 2 bases, with 9 bases between. CDR3 residues: CASSGRTTDTQYF. CDR3 coding DNA: TGTGCCAGCAGCGGACGGACCACAGATACGCAGTATTTT.

This clonotype was counted between two and nine times. This chain links TRBV15 with TRBJ2-3; 9 bases are a match to TRBD2. This CDR3 comprises 18 residues. V lost 0 bases, J lost 5 bases, and 12 bases stayed unmatched. The germline gives CDR1 LNHNV, CDR2 YYDKDF (reference sequence). The CDR3 loop is CATSRDPRIAGAGDTQYF. In DNA form, the CDR3 reads TGTGCCACCAGCAGAGATCCACGTATAGCGGGAGCGGGAGATACGCAGTATTTT.

The CDR3 spells CASRFGGAYNEQYF. The CDR3 nucleotides read TGTGCCAGCAGATTTGGCGGGGCCTACAATGAGCAGTACTTC. V usage is TRBV7-8 and J usage is TRBJ2-4, with D possibly being TRBD2 (6 bases). V lost 6 bases and J lost 13, with 22 bases in between. The CDR3 totals 14 residues. Germline values: CDR1 SGHVS, CDR2 FQNEAQ.

The chain links TRBV4-2 to TRBJ2-1; possibly TRBD1 or TRBD2 for D (6 bases each). CDR1 LGHNA and CDR2 YNFKEQ come from the germline V gene. This CDR3 is 14 amino acids long. V gave up 0 bases and J gave up 7 bases, with 10 bases separating them. The CDR3 reads CASSQDWGANEQFF. The CDR3 DNA sequence: TGTGCCAGCAGCCAAGATTGGGGGGCAAATGAGCAGTTCTTC.

This chain joins TRBV9 and TRBJ2-1, with D unclear. Trimming took off 0 bases at V and 5 bases at J, with 6 bases between the two ends. The CDR3 has 13 amino acids. Germline lookup yields CDR1 SGDLS and CDR2 YYNGEE. The CDR3 region is CASSVEGNNEQFF. The CDR3 DNA sequence: TGTGCCAGCAGCGTAGAGGGAAACAATGAGCAGTTCTTC.

V and J are TRBV20-1 and TRBJ1-1; no reliable D call. Germline CDR1 DFQATT, CDR2 SNEGSKA (reference sequence). Trimming took off 2 bases at V and 0 bases at J, with 4 bases between the two ends. The CDR3 runs to 12 residues. The CDR3 sequence is CSARIVNTEAFF. The DNA of the CDR3 is TGCAGTGCTAGAATAGTGAACACTGAAGCTTTCTTT.

This clonotype was found many times. The V gene is TRBV2, the J gene TRBJ2-5, with 11 bases that match TRBD2. In germline, CDR1 is SNHLY, CDR2 FYNNEI. V gave up 4 bases and J gave up 2 bases; unmatched junction bases: 0. This CDR3 comprises 14 residues. The CDR3 DNA sequence: TGTGCCAGCAGTGGGACTAGCGGGCAAGAGACCCAGTACTTC. This translates into CASSGTSGQETQYF.

The gene calls are TRBV12-3 or TRBV12-4 and TRBJ1-2; 8 nucleotides match TRBD1. V lost 6 bases to trimming and J lost 2 bases; unmatched junction nucleotides: 11. The CDR3 is made up of 16 amino acids. The CDR3 region is CASSPLGQASNYGYTF. Here the CDR3 DNA reads TGTGCCAGCAGCCCCTTGGGACAGGCCTCGAACTATGGCTACACCTTC.

The rearrangement joins TRBV5-1 to TRBJ2-7, with TRBD1 identical over 10 bases. Germline assignment: CDR1 SGHRS and CDR2 YFSETQ. The CDR3 has 14 residues. V lost 4 bases to trimming and J lost 6 bases; unmatched junction nucleotides: 7. The DNA of the CDR3 is TGCGCCAGCAGCCCGGGGACAGGGGTGGTCGAGCAGTACTTC. Amino acid sequence: CASSPGTGVVEQYF.

The V call is TRBV20-1, the J call TRBJ2-2; 10 nucleotides match TRBD2. With 1 base clipped from V and 4 bases from J, the junction kept 12 bases outside the gene matches. Germline CDR1 is DFQATT and CDR2 is SNEGSKA (reference sequence). This CDR3 contains 18 residues. In nucleotides, the CDR3 is TGCAGTGCTAGAGCTTTGGCTAGCGGGAGACGGAGCACCGGGGAGCTGTTTTTT. Translated: CSARALASGRRSTGELFF.

This clonotype showed up just a few times. J is TRBJ2-5 and V is TRBV7-2; 9 nucleotides line up with TRBD2. V gave up 3 bases and J gave up 1 base; unmatched junction bases: 9. The CDR3 contains 17 residues. Germline values: CDR1 SGHTA, CDR2 FQGNSA. The CDR3 protein is CASSLARLAALQETQYF. CDR3 nucleotides: TGTGCCAGCAGCTTGGCCAGACTAGCGGCACTCCAAGAGACCCAGTACTTC.

This clonotype was seen a few times. The chain is built from TRBV6-6 and TRBJ1-4, with D unclear. CDR1 and CDR2 from the germline V gene are MNHNY and SVGAGI (reference sequence). There are 12 residues in the CDR3. V gave up 5 bases and J gave up 7 bases, with 8 bases separating them. DNA of the CDR3: TGTGCCAGCAGTCAAACGCGTGAAAAACTGTTTTTT. Protein: CASSQTREKLFF.

The rearrangement links TRBV11-3 to TRBJ2-1; 7 bases align to TRBD2. Germline CDR1 is SGHNT and CDR2 is YENEEA. J lost 8 bases, V lost 8 bases, and 15 bases had no gene match. The CDR3 runs to 15 residues. CDR3 amino acids: CASSLGRAVLDEQFF. Written as DNA, the CDR3 is TGTGCCAGCTCCCTGGGGAGGGCCGTTTTGGATGAGCAGTTCTTC.

There are a few counts of this clonotype. The CDR3 sequence is CASSFSGTSRAQFF. The CDR3 coding sequence is TGTGCCAGCAGTTTCTCCGGGACTAGCAGGGCGCAGTTCTTC. The chain joins TRBV12-3 or TRBV12-4 to TRBJ2-1; 9 bases map to TRBD2. CDR3 length: 14 amino acids. J was trimmed by 12 bases and V by 3 bases; bases with no gene match: 9.

The V and J genes are TRBV7-2 and TRBJ2-7, with D perhaps TRBD1 or TRBD2 (5 bases each). Germline CDR1 SGHTA, CDR2 FQGNSA. This CDR3 region has 15 residues. Trimming removed 3 bases at V and 1 base at J, with 13 bases between. The CDR3 sequence: CASSLGTVLSYEQYF. CDR3 nucleotide sequence: TGTGCCAGCAGCTTGGGGACCGTCCTATCCTACGAGCAGTACTTC.

V usage is TRBV20-1 and J usage is TRBJ2-1; a weak D match, TRBD2 (6 bases). Germline V gives CDR1 DFQATT, CDR2 SNEGSKA (reference sequence). Trimming removed 3 bases from V and 2 bases from J, with 11 bases in between. CDR3 length equals 14 residues. The CDR3 DNA is TGCAGTGCTAGTCGGAGGGTCACCTACAATGAGCAGTTCTTC. Amino acids: CSASRRVTYNEQFF.

This chain links TRBV5-1 with TRBJ2-4; possible D gene TRBD2, 6 bases. Germline CDR1 SGHRS, CDR2 YFSETQ. V was pared by 0 bases and J by 13 bases, with 32 bases between. The CDR3 runs 19 residues. The CDR3 DNA follows: TGCGCCAGCAGCTTGGGGGGTTCTTCCTGGGCTAGCGCCTTAAATGAGCAGTACTTC. Residues: CASSLGGSSWASALNEQYF.

The rearrangement links TRBV29-1 to TRBJ2-3; D is perhaps TRBD1 (6 bases). The CDR3 spans 13 residues. The V and J ends lost 4 bases and 4 bases respectively, with 12 bases between them. Germline V gene sequence: CDR1 SQVTM, CDR2 ANQGSEA. This chain's CDR3 is CSVAGHRADTQYF. CDR3 sequence (DNA): TGCAGCGTTGCCGGGCACAGGGCAGATACGCAGTATTTT.

The chain joins TRBV11-2 to TRBJ2-1, with TRBD2 as a possible D gene (5 bases). The V and J ends lost 6 bases and 8 bases respectively, with 11 bases between them. The V gene's germline CDR1 is SGHAT and CDR2 FQNNGV. The CDR3 consists of 12 residues. DNA for the CDR3: TGTGCCAGCAGTGTGACTAAATATGAGCAGTTCTTC. This codes for CASSVTKYEQFF.

J is TRBJ2-7 and V is TRBV28; the match to TRBD1 covers 9 bases. Germline V gene data show CDR1 as MDHEN and CDR2 as SYDVKM. The CDR3 is 16 residues long. V was clipped by 5 bases and J by 3 bases; unmatched bases: 11. The CDR3 sequence: CASSGPLGQGNYEQYF. DNA of the CDR3: TGTGCCAGCAGTGGGCCCCTGGGACAGGGTAACTACGAGCAGTACTTC.

This chain links TRBV7-2 with TRBJ2-7; D might be TRBD1 (6 bases). The CDR3 extends over 16 amino acids. Germline CDR1 and CDR2: SGHTA and FQGNSA. Trimming stripped 0 bases from V and 4 bases from J, with 16 bases between. The CDR3 region is CASSLAHDRTAYEQYF. In nucleotides, the CDR3 is TGTGCCAGCAGCTTAGCGCATGACAGGACAGCTTACGAGCAGTACTTC.

V usage is TRBV5-1 and J usage is TRBJ2-3; 10 nucleotides line up with TRBD2. V was pared by 0 bases and J by 3 bases, with 7 bases of the junction left unmatched. CDR3 length: 17 amino acids. CDR1 is SGHRS and CDR2 is YFSETQ in the germline V gene. Here the CDR3 reads CASSLAASGSVTDTQYF. CDR3 DNA: TGCGCCAGCAGCTTGGCGGCTAGCGGGAGTGTGACAGATACGCAGTATTTT. Drawing the rest from reference TRBV5-1 and TRBJ2-3, the complete variable domain is KAGVTQTPRYLIKTRGQQVTLSCSPISGHRSVSWYQQTPGQGLQFLFEYFSETQRNKGNFPGRFSGRQFSNSRSEMNVSTLELGDSALYLCASSLAASGSVTDTQYFGPGTRLTVL.

In this sample, this clonotype turned up a few times. The chain employs TRBV30 and TRBJ1-2, with D uncertain. CDR3 length equals 11 residues. Trimming cost V 1 base and J 8 bases, with 8 bases left between them. Germline V gene sequence: CDR1 GTSNPN, CDR2 SVGIG (reference sequence). This CDR3 reads CAWSAQTGYTF. The CDR3 DNA follows: TGTGCCTGGAGTGCACAGACCGGCTACACCTTC.

J is TRBJ2-1 and V is TRBV7-2, with D possibly TRBD2 on 6 matching bases. V dropped 4 bases and J dropped 4 bases, with 11 bases sitting between them. The CDR3 runs 14 residues. In germline, CDR1 is SGHTA, CDR2 FQGNSA. The CDR3 DNA reads as TGTGCCAGCAGCTGGGAGGACTCTTACAATGAGCAGTTCTTC. It codes for CASSWEDSYNEQFF.

This clonotype was counted between two and nine times. This chain joins TRBV18 and TRBJ2-1; possible D gene TRBD1, 6 bases. V was shortened by 3 bases and J by 3 bases, with 12 bases between the two germline ends. CDR1 is KGHSH, CDR2 LQKENI, per germline. The CDR3 has 15 amino acids. CDR3 amino acids: CASSPRDKNYNEQFF. The CDR3 nucleotides read TGTGCCAGCTCACCCCGGGACAAAAACTACAATGAGCAGTTCTTC.